The entry below describes one T cell receptor beta chain. The antigen is undetermined. The V gene's germline CDR1 is SNHLY and CDR2 FYNNEI. This CDR3 is 14 amino acids long. Trimming took 6 bases from V and 0 from J, leaving 9 bases between them. This sample was taken from a study of T cells in localized non-small cell lung cancer. Study-wide results and limits: Peak T cell clonality was found in uninvolved adjacent lung, exceeding tumor. Researchers found a median around 50 of the top 100 tumor clones in adjacent lung. Sequencing was restricted to one tumor region; therefore, heterogeneity remains possible.

Sequenced by immunoSEQ multiplex PCR; TCRdb stores in-frame clones only, minus some. Of more than 40,000 clones listed, approximately 90% were seen once; the top ten hold roughly 2.5%. This TCR was recovered from a man aged 35 to 70 with stage II lung adenocarcinoma. The sequencing used PBMCs, collected before any cancer treatment. The V and J genes are TRBV2 and TRBJ1-3; no clear D. The chain's CDR3 is CASRVDSSGNTIYF. For the CDR3, the DNA is TGTGCCAGCAGGGTGGACTCCTCTGGAAACACCATATATTTT.